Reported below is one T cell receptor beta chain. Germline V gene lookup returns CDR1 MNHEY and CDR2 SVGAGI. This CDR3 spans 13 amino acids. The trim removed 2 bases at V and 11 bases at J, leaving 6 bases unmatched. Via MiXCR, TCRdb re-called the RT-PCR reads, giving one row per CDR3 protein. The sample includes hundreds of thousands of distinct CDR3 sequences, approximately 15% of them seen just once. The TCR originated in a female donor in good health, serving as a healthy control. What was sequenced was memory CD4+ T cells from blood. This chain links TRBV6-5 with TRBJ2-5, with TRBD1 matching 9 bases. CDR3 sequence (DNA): TGTGCCAGCAGTTACACAGGGGGCGCGGAGCAGTACTTC. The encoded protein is CASSYTGGAEQYF.